This record concerns one TCR beta chain sequence. A universal primer binding site was introduced by template switching. The final cDNA contained unique molecular identifiers. TCRdb redid the calling of the 5' RACE reads with MiXCR, one entry per CDR3 protein. The sample includes approximately 600,000 distinct CDR3 sequences, around 7.4% of them seen just once. The data are from a study of identical twins. The V gene's germline CDR1 is SGHRS and CDR2 YFSETQ. This CDR3 comprises 12 residues. Trimming took off 9 bases at V and 2 bases at J, with 8 bases between the two ends. This sample was also put to use in a study of yellow fever vaccine responses in identical twins.

Sequenced input: PBMCs. This sequence was found in a woman between 18 and 30 years old in good health. V usage is TRBV5-1 and J usage is TRBJ2-2; unclear D gene. CDR3 amino acids: CATTLNTGELFF. CDR3 nucleotides: TGCGCCACAACATTAAACACCGGGGAGCTGTTTTTT.